This T cell receptor (beta chain) emerged from a study of control samples from healthy donors and cancer patients. This table comes from immunoSEQ multiplex PCR, and its TCRdb copy is limited to in-frame clones, with some not included. The sample has fewer than 90,000 clones, 70% to 90% seen once; the top ten hold roughly 5%. Trimming took off 5 bases at V and 2 bases at J, with 16 bases between the two ends. This CDR3 has 15 amino acids. CDR1 and CDR2 (germline): SGHVS, FNYEAQ. The chain uses TRBV7-6 and TRBJ2-7, with a possible D match to TRBD2 (7 bases). This clonotype originated in a woman between 50 and 59 years old in good health. The sample consisted of blood. CDR3 DNA sequence: TGTGCCAGCAGCACCGAGGGGGGGATTACCTACGAGCAGTACTTC. It specifies CASSTEGGITYEQYF.